This T cell receptor beta chain came from a study of T cell changes during pregnancy in multiple sclerosis. The CDR3 is 16 amino acids. The V and J ends lost 7 bases and 5 bases, in that order; junction bases with no gene match: 11. CDR1 MDHEN and CDR2 SYDVKM come from the germline V gene. The assay was immunoSEQ multiplex PCR, and TCRdb's table has in-frame clones only and misses some. The sample has about 20,000 clones; 85% to 90% are singletons. The source was CD8+ T cells from peripheral blood mononuclear cells, collected in the second trimester of pregnancy. The clonotype originates from a female donor in good health, enrolled as a control in a pregnancy study. The chain recombines TRBV28 with TRBJ2-2; 9 nucleotides line up with TRBD1. In DNA, the CDR3 is TGTGCCAGCAAGCTCCGGGACAGGGAGGTAACCGGGGAGCTGTTTTTT. It specifies CASKLRDREVTGELFF.